The T cell receptor (beta chain) described here comes from a study of cytomegalovirus exposure and HLA in healthy donors. This CDR3 has 15 residues. Trimming took off 3 bases at V and 6 bases at J, with 15 bases between the two ends. In germline, CDR1 is MNHEY, CDR2 SMNVEV (reference sequence). Profiled with immunoSEQ multiplex PCR; TCRdb holds only in-frame clones, not every one. The data contain about 330,000 clones, roughly nine tenths of them singletons. This sequence joins TRBV27 and TRBJ1-5, with D perhaps TRBD1 (5 bases). This clonotype originated in a woman in her 30s in good health and CMV-seropositive. Sample: PBMCs. The CDR3 here is CASSLGRVIGQPQHF. Written as DNA, the CDR3 is TGTGCCAGCAGTTTGGGCAGGGTGATCGGTCAGCCCCAGCATTTT.